These 21 T cell receptor beta chains share one sample of origin, sequenced in a study of early stage breast cancer tumors. Sequencing was performed with immunoSEQ multiplex PCR; in TCRdb, only in-frame clones are kept and a portion is missing. This table holds tens of thousands of clones, 85% to 95% found once. What was sequenced was blood. All receptors derive from a person aged 65 to 79 with breast cancer.

Only one count was recorded for this clone. This rearrangement joins TRBV6-6 to TRBJ2-7; D gene uncertain. The germline V gene encodes CDR1 MNHNY and CDR2 SVGAGI (reference sequence). V was clipped by 4 bases and J by 5 bases, with 6 bases between them. The CDR3 covers 11 residues. The CDR3 loop reads CASSSLDEQYF. CDR3 nucleotides: TGTGCCAGCAGTTCCCTAGACGAGCAGTACTTC.

The rearrangement uses TRBV7-2 and TRBJ1-1; D ambiguous. Trimming shortened V by 5 bases and J by 0 bases, and 13 bases separated the two germline ends. CDR1 and CDR2 from the germline V gene are SGHTA and FQGNSA. CDR3 size: 15 residues. The CDR3 here is CASSHGQTMNTEAFF. The CDR3 DNA sequence: TGTGCCAGCAGCCACGGGCAGACTATGAACACTGAAGCTTTCTTT.

Comments on this clone: The same CDR3 also results from other DNA sequences found in this sample. This sequence joins TRBV19 and TRBJ1-6; D is unclear. The CDR3 is 13 amino acids. Germline loops: CDR1 LNHDA, CDR2 SQIVND (reference sequence). The V and J ends lost 1 base and 8 bases respectively, with 6 bases between them. In nucleotides, the CDR3 is TGTGCCAGTAGTATAGGTGCGGATTCACCCCTCCACTTT. Protein: CASSIGADSPLHF.

The chain has TRBV7-9 and TRBJ1-3; D perhaps matches TRBD1 (6 bases). Trimming removed 3 bases at V and 2 bases at J, with 8 bases between. Germline V gene sequence: CDR1 SEHNR, CDR2 FQNEAQ (reference sequence). The CDR3 spans 14 residues. The CDR3 region has the DNA TGTGCCAGCAGCTTTACAGGGACTGGAAACACCATATATTTT. Its protein product is CASSFTGTGNTIYF.

The rearrangement joins TRBV6-4 to TRBJ2-3; weak D call: TRBD1 (6 bases). Trimming left V 3 bases short and J 0 bases short, with 7 bases between. CDR3 length equals 14 residues. CDR1 and CDR2 (germline): MRHNA, SNTAGT. The DNA for the CDR3 is TGTGCCAGCAGTGAACAGGGTAGCACAGATACGCAGTATTTT. Translating it yields CASSEQGSTDTQYF.

The chain is built from TRBV7-2 and TRBJ1-6; TRBD1 might be the D (5 bases). The V and J ends lost 5 bases and 10 bases respectively, with 21 bases between them. In germline, CDR1 is SGHTA, CDR2 FQGNSA. CDR3 length: 16 residues. The CDR3 region has the DNA TGTGCCAGCAGCCCTCGGGGAGGGGCCCAAGGCTCACCCCTCCACTTT. This encodes CASSPRGGAQGSPLHF.

This clone was picked up one time. The chain has TRBV7-6 and TRBJ1-1; no reliable D call. The CDR3 has 15 residues. Trimming pared 8 bases from V and 0 bases from J, leaving 16 bases between. Germline-derived CDR1 and CDR2 are SGHVS and FNYEAQ. The CDR3 is CASSPSSAVNTEAFF. In DNA, the CDR3 is TGTGCCAGCTCCCCATCCTCGGCGGTGAACACTGAAGCTTTCTTT. Complete variable domain (other parts from reference TRBV7-6 and TRBJ1-1): GAGVSQSPRYKVTKRGQDVALRCDPISGHVSLYWYRQALGQGPEFLTYFNYEAQQDKSGLPNDRFSAERPEGSISTLTIQRTEQRDSAMYRCASSPSSAVNTEAFFGQGTRLTVV.

This clone was recorded once. The chain uses TRBV20-1 and TRBJ1-2; D uncertain. Germline-derived CDR1 and CDR2 are DFQATT and SNEGSKA (reference sequence). Trimming cost V 5 bases and J 4 bases, with 5 bases left between them. The CDR3 sequence is 10 residues long. CDR3 bases: TGCAGTGCTTTCGTCTATGGCTACACCTTC. It specifies CSAFVYGYTF.

V and J are TRBV10-2 and TRBJ2-5, with 7 bases identical to TRBD2. The CDR3 totals 14 residues. CDR1 is WSHSY, CDR2 SAAADI, per germline. J was trimmed by 1 base and V by 6 bases; bases with no gene match: 5. Here the CDR3 reads CASRRAGTQETQYF. CDR3 DNA: TGCGCCAGCAGAAGAGCGGGGACCCAAGAGACCCAGTACTTC.

V gene TRBV27 combines with J gene TRBJ1-1; D call uncertain. There are 13 residues in the CDR3. V lost 5 bases and J lost 4, with 11 bases in between. Germline lookup yields CDR1 MNHEY and CDR2 SMNVEV (reference sequence). The CDR3 here is CASSRRGSTEAFF. CDR3 coding DNA: TGTGCCAGCAGTCGCCGAGGGAGCACTGAAGCTTTCTTT.

This chain links TRBV4-3 with TRBJ2-1; no clear D gene. The CDR3 consists of 14 residues. V dropped 0 bases and J dropped 6 bases, with 9 bases sitting between them. CDR1 is LGHNA and CDR2 is YSLEER in the germline V gene. In DNA, the CDR3 is TGCGCCAGCAGCCAAGATCGAGATTCCAATGAGCAGTTCTTC. Its translation is CASSQDRDSNEQFF.

This sequence joins TRBV2 and TRBJ1-6, with D possibly TRBD1 on 6 matching bases. V gave up 2 bases and J gave up 0 bases, with 17 bases separating them. Germline V gene lookup returns CDR1 SNHLY and CDR2 FYNNEI. This CDR3 spans 19 amino acids. DNA for the CDR3: TGTGCCAGCAGTGAAAGTGGACGAGGGGGAAGCTCCTATAATTCACCCCTCCACTTT. This encodes CASSESGRGGSSYNSPLHF.

The rearrangement links TRBV4-3 to TRBJ2-1; TRBD2 matches 16 bases. This CDR3 comprises 17 residues. Germline values: CDR1 LGHNA, CDR2 YSLEER. The ends lost 3 bases at V and 8 bases at J; junction bases unmatched: 7. CDR3 nucleotide sequence: TGCGCCAGCAGCCACCCGGGACTAGCGGGGGGGGGCGATGAGCAGTTCTTC. The encoded protein is CASSHPGLAGGGDEQFF.

This clone occurred once. The chain employs TRBV5-1 and TRBJ2-6; 7 bases align to TRBD2. Germline V CDR1 and CDR2: SGHRS, YFSETQ. V shed 2 bases, J shed 1 base, and the junction held 3 bases outside the gene matches. The CDR3 contains 16 residues. CDR3 residues: CASSFQGGSGANVLTF. CDR3 coding DNA: TGCGCCAGCAGCTTCCAGGGAGGGTCTGGGGCCAACGTCCTGACTTTC.

V and J are TRBV5-1 and TRBJ1-4; D perhaps matches TRBD1 (5 bases). Trimming took off 1 base at V and 3 bases at J, with 10 bases between the two ends. Germline loops: CDR1 SGHRS, CDR2 YFSETQ. The CDR3 extends over 15 amino acids. DNA of the CDR3: TGCGCCAGCAGCTTGTTTTCAGGGTCTAATGAAAAACTGTTTTTT. Residues: CASSLFSGSNEKLFF.

The chain joins TRBV6-1 to TRBJ2-7; TRBD1 matches at 11 bases. The junction had 6 bases not matched to a gene; V was cut back by 5 bases and J by 3 bases. Germline V gene data show CDR1 as MNHNS and CDR2 as SASEGT. This CDR3 spans 15 amino acids. Here the CDR3 DNA reads TGTGCCAGCAGTCAGCGGACAGGGGGCCACTACGAGCAGTACTTC. The encoded protein is CASSQRTGGHYEQYF.

The rearrangement joins TRBV5-4 to TRBJ1-1, with 12 bases fitting TRBD1. The CDR3 loop spans 15 amino acids. After removal of 3 bases from V and 5 bases from J, the junction contained 5 bases not matched to a gene. The germline gives CDR1 SGHNT, CDR2 YYREEE (reference sequence). The CDR3 coding sequence is TGTGCCAGCAGCTCGGGACAGGGGGCGCGAACTGAAGCTTTCTTT. Its protein is CASSSGQGARTEAFF.

In the case of this clone: Its ends do not fully match the called genes, so a read error is possible. The rearrangement links TRBV4-1 to TRBJ1-1; 7 nucleotides agree with TRBD1. Looked up from germline, CDR1 is MGHRA and CDR2 is YSYEKL. This CDR3 is built from 18 residues. The CDR3 DNA follows: TGCGCCAGCACCCAAAGTGGAGGGGGCGGTGTAGTGAACACTGAAGCTTTCTTT. It translates to CASTQSGGGGVVNTEAFF.

This chain connects TRBV5-5 to TRBJ2-3, with TRBD1 matching over 8 bases. Germline values: CDR1 SGHKS, CDR2 YYEKEE (reference sequence). The junction had 0 bases not matched to a gene; V was cut back by 2 bases and J by 4 bases. The CDR3 loop spans 13 amino acids. The CDR3 DNA follows: TGTGCCAGCAGCTTCAGGGGGCCAGATACGCAGTATTTT. Translating gives CASSFRGPDTQYF.

This chain joins TRBV11-3 and TRBJ2-5, with D perhaps TRBD1 (6 bases). CDR1 and CDR2 from the germline V gene are SGHNT and YENEEA. This CDR3 is 14 amino acids long. The ends were cut back, 3 bases at V and 2 bases at J, with 10 bases in the middle. This chain's CDR3 is CASSFTGQQETQYF. The CDR3 DNA reads as TGTGCCAGCAGCTTCACAGGGCAGCAAGAGACCCAGTACTTC.

V gene TRBV5-1 combines with J gene TRBJ1-2, with 7 bases aligning to TRBD1. The V segment lost 4 bases and the J segment 2 bases; nucleotides outside the gene matches: 11. Germline CDR1 SGHRS, CDR2 YFSETQ. The CDR3 has 16 amino acids. This CDR3 reads CASSPIQGQRNYGYTF. CDR3 DNA: TGCGCCAGCAGCCCTATACAGGGACAGAGGAACTATGGCTACACCTTC.